Presented here are 7 T cell receptor beta chains from one specimen sequenced in a study of CD8+ T cells in alopecia areata. Treatment reported: oral pan-JAK inhibitor, 5-10 mg twice daily. Sequencing templates came from extracted RNA that was reverse transcribed into cDNA. Only in-frame clones appear in the TCRdb table, and some are missing; sequencing was by immunoSEQ multiplex PCR. The profile covers some 190,000 clones, with 45% to 75% appearing a single time and 0.65% to 0.7% taken by the ten largest. The sequencing here drew on CD4+ T cells sorted from blood, taken at week 4, from a patient treated with tofacitinib. These receptors all stem from a human donor with alopecia areata.

This clone was counted between two and nine times. J is TRBJ2-7 and V is TRBV2; 10 bases map to TRBD2. With V trimmed by 10 bases and J by 2 bases, 8 bases remained unmatched. Germline V gene lookup returns CDR1 SNHLY and CDR2 FYNNEI. There are 14 residues in the CDR3. CDR3 amino acids: CATSGLALTYEQYF. CDR3 coding DNA: TGTGCCACCTCGGGACTAGCGCTTACCTACGAGCAGTACTTC.

The V and J genes are TRBV6-5 and TRBJ1-5, with 8 bases fitting TRBD1. In germline, CDR1 is MNHEY, CDR2 SVGAGI. This CDR3 has 13 residues. Trimming cost V 8 bases and J 9 bases; bases outside gene matches: 9. The CDR3 spells CASAGGPRRPQHF. DNA of the CDR3: TGTGCCAGCGCAGGGGGCCCTCGGCGGCCCCAGCATTTT.

This chain uses TRBV9 with TRBJ2-1; 7 nucleotides align to TRBD2. The CDR3 sequence is 15 residues long. The trim removed 0 bases at V and 2 bases at J, leaving 2 bases unmatched. Looked up from germline, CDR1 is SGDLS and CDR2 is YYNGEE. The CDR3 DNA follows: TGTGCCAGCAGCGTAGTGGGGACTACCTACAATGAGCAGTTCTTC. Its translation: CASSVVGTTYNEQFF.

In its sample, this clone was seen once. This same CDR3 is encoded by further DNA sequences in the sample. The genes are TRBV30 and TRBJ2-7; tentatively, D is TRBD2 (6 bases). Between the trimmed V and J ends, which lost 0 bases and 0 bases, there was a span of 9 bases. The CDR3 totals 14 residues. CDR1 GTSNPN and CDR2 SVGIG come from the germline V gene (reference sequence). This chain's CDR3 is CAWSVGGNSYEQYF. The CDR3 coding sequence is TGTGCCTGGAGTGTCGGCGGGAACTCCTACGAGCAGTACTTC.

This clone has a handful of counts. The V call is TRBV6-5, the J call TRBJ2-7, with 8 bases aligning to TRBD1. The CDR3 has 15 residues. The J segment lost 3 bases and the V segment lost 5 bases, leaving 9 bases of the junction unmatched. CDR1 and CDR2 (germline): MNHEY, SVGAGI. The CDR3 loop is CASSPDRVRVYEQYF. The CDR3 region has the DNA TGTGCCAGCAGTCCGGACAGGGTTCGGGTCTACGAGCAGTACTTC.

V usage is TRBV11-3 and J usage is TRBJ2-2, with D hard to call. Germline loops: CDR1 SGHNT, CDR2 YENEEA. This CDR3 is built from 15 residues. The V and J ends lost 5 bases and 5 bases respectively, with 15 bases between them. CDR3 nucleotide sequence: TGTGCCAGCAGCCCGCGCATGGCTCCTACCGGGGAGCTGTTTTTT. Protein product: CASSPRMAPTGELFF. The whole variable domain, filled in from reference TRBV11-3 and TRBJ2-2, reads EAGVVQSPRYKIIEKKQPVAFWCNPISGHNTLYWYLQNLGQGPELLIRYENEEAVDDSQLPKDRFSAERLKGVDSTLKIQPAELGDSAVYLCASSPRMAPTGELFFGEGSRLTVL.

This chain uses TRBV15 with TRBJ2-2; no clear D. This CDR3 comprises 13 residues. V gave up 1 base and J gave up 4 bases, with 4 bases separating them. Germline CDR1 is LNHNV and CDR2 is YYDKDF (reference sequence). DNA of the CDR3: TGTGCCACCAGCAGAGCACCCACCGGGGAGCTGTTTTTT. It translates to CATSRAPTGELFF. Complete variable domain (other parts from reference TRBV15 and TRBJ2-2): DAMVIQNPRYQVTQFGKPVTLSCSQTLNHNVMYWYQQKSSQAPKLLFHYYDKDFNNEADTPDNFQSRRPNTSFCFLDIRSPGLGDTAMYLCATSRAPTGELFFGEGSRLTVL.